This TCR beta chain comes out of a study of cytomegalovirus exposure and HLA in healthy donors. Overall study results and limits: Investigators reported approximately 150 TCR beta chains as tied to cytomegalovirus.

The germline V gene encodes CDR1 SGHDT and CDR2 YYEEEE. With 0 bases clipped from V and 5 bases from J, the junction kept 10 bases outside the gene matches. The CDR3 is 16 amino acids. Measured with immunoSEQ multiplex PCR; TCRdb has only the in-frame clones, and not every one. The data contain 110,000 or so clones, 88% of them seen just once; the ten biggest clones take up 4.4%. Regarding this clone: Its matching antigen is unknown.

This TCR was sampled from a young man in good health and CMV-seropositive. Sample: PBMCs. The V and J genes are TRBV5-6 and TRBJ2-5; TRBD1 aligns across 7 bases. CDR3 DNA: TGTGCCAGCAGCTTGGCAGGGGGACACATGGGGGAGACCCAGTACTTC. It yields the protein CASSLAGGHMGETQYF. Based on the CDR3 plus reference TRBV5-6 and TRBJ2-5, the full variable domain is DAGVTQSPTHLIKTRGQQVTLRCSPKSGHDTVSWYQQALGQGPQFIFQYYEEEERQRGNFPDRFSGHQFPNYSSELNVNALLLGDSALYLCASSLAGGHMGETQYFGPGTRLLVL.